Below are 16 T cell receptor beta chains sequenced from a single sample in a study of T-cell memory formation after mild COVID-19. TCRdb re-analysed the 5' RACE reads in MiXCR, keeping a single row per CDR3 protein. Found here are fewer than 350,000 distinct CDR3 sequences, more than 15% of them singletons; the top ten hold about 20%. The source material was PBMCs or a T cell subset sorted from them (not recorded which). The receptor set was obtained from a man between 18 and 29 years old who had mild COVID-19 (a few samples of this study predate the infection). Cell type and time point are not known.

For the CDR3, the DNA is TGTGCCAGCAGCCGCGGACGAGCCGAGGGTCGGACCCAGTACTTC. The encoded protein is CASSRGRAEGRTQYF. The chain is built from TRBV7-2 and TRBJ2-5, with a weak D call TRBD2 (5 bases). This CDR3 comprises 15 residues. V lost 5 bases and J lost 7, with 20 bases in between. Germline V lookup: CDR1 SGHTA, CDR2 FQGNSA.

The chain employs TRBV6-5 and TRBJ2-1; 8 positions agree with TRBD2. J gave up 0 bases and V 7 bases, and 8 bases lay outside the gene matches. This CDR3 region has 16 residues. Germline V lookup: CDR1 MNHEY, CDR2 SVGAGI. As DNA, the CDR3 is TGTGCCAGCACCGAAAGCGGGGGATTCTCCTACAATGAGCAGTTCTTC. This encodes CASTESGGFSYNEQFF.

There are many counts of this clonotype. The chain combines TRBV10-3 with TRBJ2-3; no reliable D call. Germline CDR1 ENHRY, CDR2 SYGVKD. Between the trimmed V and J ends, which lost 3 bases and 0 bases, there was a span of 10 bases. This CDR3 has 15 amino acids. The CDR3 here is CAISDGDTSTDTQYF. The CDR3 coding sequence is TGTGCCATCAGTGATGGTGACACTAGCACAGATACGCAGTATTTT.

This clonotype was recorded a few times. The chain carries TRBV5-1 and TRBJ1-1, with 7 nucleotides matching TRBD1. Unmatched junction bases numbered 5, after V lost 3 bases and J lost 0 bases. Germline values: CDR1 SGHRS, CDR2 YFSETQ. The CDR3 is 15 residues long. Here the CDR3 DNA reads TGCGCCAGCAGCTCTCCACAGGGGATGAACACTGAAGCTTTCTTT. Protein product: CASSSPQGMNTEAFF.

The V call is TRBV20-1, the J call TRBJ2-3, with D perhaps matching TRBD1 (6 bases). Trimming removed 6 bases at V and 6 bases at J, with 19 bases between. Per the germline V gene, CDR1 is DFQATT and CDR2 is SNEGSKA (reference sequence). This CDR3 is 14 amino acids long. DNA of the CDR3: TGCAGTGCAGAGCCGGGACACAACCCGGATACGCAGTATTTT. It is translated as CSAEPGHNPDTQYF.

The chain employs TRBV12-3 or TRBV12-4 and TRBJ2-1; D could derive from TRBD1 or TRBD2 (5 bases each). The CDR3 totals 13 residues. Trimming pared 7 bases from V and 4 bases from J, leaving 11 bases between. The DNA of the CDR3 is TGTGCCAGCAAAGAGGGGCCGTACAATGAGCAGTTCTTC. Its protein is CASKEGPYNEQFF.

This clonotype was seen a few times. The V gene is TRBV6-5, the J gene TRBJ1-2; TRBD1 agrees at 12 bases. Germline V lookup: CDR1 MNHEY, CDR2 SVGAGI. V shed 8 bases and J 4 bases; nucleotides not matched to a gene: 2. There are 13 residues in the CDR3. DNA for the CDR3: TGTGCCAGCGGGACAGGGGGCTTCTATGGCTACACCTTC. Translation gives CASGTGGFYGYTF.

In this sample, this clonotype turned up many times. The chain links TRBV6-5 to TRBJ1-1; D uncertain. Germline V gives CDR1 MNHEY, CDR2 SVGAGI. The CDR3 covers 12 residues. The V and J ends lost 8 bases and 7 bases respectively, with 14 bases between them. The CDR3 bases are TGTGCCAGCGCTACAAGAACCGGTGAAGCTTTCTTT. Translation gives CASATRTGEAFF.

The chain recombines TRBV19 with TRBJ2-5, with TRBD2 as a possible D gene (6 bases). Per germline, CDR1 LNHDA and CDR2 SQIVND (reference sequence). The V end lost 3 bases, the J end lost 5 bases, and 10 bases lay between the germline ends. The CDR3 spans 13 residues. The CDR3 reads CASSMEGRETQYF. DNA for the CDR3: TGTGCCAGTAGTATGGAAGGGAGGGAGACCCAGTACTTC.

In this sample, this clonotype turned up a few times. The rearrangement joins TRBV12-3 or TRBV12-4 to TRBJ2-3; 9 bases agree with TRBD2. V gave up 8 bases and J gave up 0 bases; unmatched junction bases: 6. The CDR3 extends over 15 amino acids. CDR3 residues: CASHLAGVSTDTQYF. The CDR3 bases are TGTGCCAGCCACTTAGCGGGGGTGAGCACAGATACGCAGTATTTT.

This clonotype was counted a few times. The chain has TRBV9 and TRBJ1-2; 9 positions agree with TRBD1. V was pared by 3 bases and J by 4 bases, with 7 bases of the junction left unmatched. Germline lookup yields CDR1 SGDLS and CDR2 YYNGEE. This CDR3 contains 15 residues. The CDR3 bases are TGTGCCAGCAGCGACAACCGGGACAGGGTCTATGGCTACACCTTC. Its translation is CASSDNRDRVYGYTF.

The chain recombines TRBV7-2 with TRBJ1-6; no clear D. The CDR3 consists of 17 residues. Looked up from germline, CDR1 is SGHTA and CDR2 is FQGNSA. Between the trimmed V and J ends, which lost 4 bases and 0 bases, there was a span of 13 bases. In DNA form, the CDR3 reads TGTGCCAGCAGCTCCCTAGTGGGGATCTCCTATAATTCACCCCTCCACTTT. Translation gives CASSSLVGISYNSPLHF.

This clonotype was detected only a few times. The DNA is omitted, as the CDR3 cannot be located on it reliably, and the CDR3 follows TCRdb's listing. The rearrangement uses TRBV7-2 and TRBJ2-3. CDR1 is SGHTA, CDR2 FQGNSA, per germline. Including both end residues, the CDR3 is 15 amino acids long. CDR3 residues: CASSLFGNGVNTQYF.

The chain employs TRBV29-1 and TRBJ2-7; tentatively, D is TRBD1 (6 bases). V lost 6 bases and J 0 bases, leaving 9 bases between the germline ends. The CDR3 spans 12 residues. CDR1 SQVTM and CDR2 ANQGSEA come from the germline V gene. In nucleotides, the CDR3 is TGCAGCGTGTGGGACATCTCCTACGAGCAGTACTTC. This sequence encodes CSVWDISYEQYF.

This clonotype was seen a handful of times. CDR3 loop: CSVRIRLTTEAFF. CDR3 sequence (DNA): TGCAGCGTTCGAATCCGACTTACTACTGAAGCTTTCTTT. The V call is TRBV29-1, the J call TRBJ1-1; unclear D gene. Germline V lookup: CDR1 SQVTM, CDR2 ANQGSEA. This CDR3 has 13 amino acids. Trimming stripped 5 bases from V and 5 bases from J, with 15 bases between.

The chain employs TRBV20-1 and TRBJ2-3; D is possibly TRBD2 (5 bases). In germline, CDR1 is DFQATT, CDR2 SNEGSKA (reference sequence). V dropped 3 bases and J dropped 3 bases, with 16 bases sitting between them. This CDR3 spans 15 amino acids. CDR3 residues: CSASIPASRTDTQYF. CDR3 in DNA: TGCAGTGCTAGTATCCCGGCTAGCAGAACAGATACGCAGTATTTT.